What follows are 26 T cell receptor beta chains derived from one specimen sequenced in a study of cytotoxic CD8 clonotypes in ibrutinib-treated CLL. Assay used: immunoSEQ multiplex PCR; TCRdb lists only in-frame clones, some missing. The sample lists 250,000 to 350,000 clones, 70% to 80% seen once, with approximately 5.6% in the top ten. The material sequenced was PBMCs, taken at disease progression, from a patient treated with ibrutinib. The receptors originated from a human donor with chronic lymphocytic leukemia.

CDR3 protein: CASSEWGRGEQYF. CDR3 in DNA: TGTGCCAGCAGTGAATGGGGGCGCGGCGAGCAGTACTTC. The V and J genes are TRBV25-1 and TRBJ2-7; TRBD1 is a possible D gene (6 bases). The CDR3 runs 13 residues. The germline V and J ends were trimmed by 1 base and 6 bases, with 10 bases remaining between them. Germline CDR1 reads MGHDK; CDR2 reads SYGVNS.

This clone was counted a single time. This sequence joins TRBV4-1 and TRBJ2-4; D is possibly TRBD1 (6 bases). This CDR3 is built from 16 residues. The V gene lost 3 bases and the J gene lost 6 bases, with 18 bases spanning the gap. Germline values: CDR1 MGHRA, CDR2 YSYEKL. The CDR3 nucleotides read TGCGCCAGCAGCCACCCAACAGGGCGCTTGGGAAACATTCAGTACTTC. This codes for CASSHPTGRLGNIQYF.

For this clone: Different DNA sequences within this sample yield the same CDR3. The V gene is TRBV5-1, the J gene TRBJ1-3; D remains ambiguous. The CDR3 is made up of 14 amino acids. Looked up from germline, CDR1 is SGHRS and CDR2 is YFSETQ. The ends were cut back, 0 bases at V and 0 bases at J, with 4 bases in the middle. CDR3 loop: CASSLGSSGNTIYF. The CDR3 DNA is TGCGCCAGCAGCTTGGGGTCCTCTGGAAACACCATATATTTT.

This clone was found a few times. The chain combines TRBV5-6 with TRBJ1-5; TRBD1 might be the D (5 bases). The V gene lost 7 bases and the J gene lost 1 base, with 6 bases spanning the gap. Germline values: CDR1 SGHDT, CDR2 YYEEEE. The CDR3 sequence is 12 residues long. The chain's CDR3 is CASSGSNQPQHF. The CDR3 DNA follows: TGTGCCAGCTCAGGGAGCAATCAGCCCCAGCATTTT.

The CDR3 region is CASSGLTSGRYYNEQFF. The CDR3, as DNA: TGTGCCAGCAGTGGCCTTACTAGCGGGAGGTATTACAATGAGCAGTTCTTC. This chain joins TRBV27 and TRBJ2-1; 12 bases map to TRBD2. CDR1 and CDR2 (germline): MNHEY, SMNVEV (reference sequence). There are 17 residues in the CDR3. V lost 5 bases and J lost 4; bases outside the gene matches: 9.

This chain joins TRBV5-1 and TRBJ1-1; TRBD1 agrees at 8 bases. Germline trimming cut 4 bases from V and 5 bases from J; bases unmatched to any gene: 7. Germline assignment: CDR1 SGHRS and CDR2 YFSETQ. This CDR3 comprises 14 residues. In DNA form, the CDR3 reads TGCGCCAGCAGCCCGGACAGGGCGGTAACTGAAGCTTTCTTT. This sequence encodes CASSPDRAVTEAFF.

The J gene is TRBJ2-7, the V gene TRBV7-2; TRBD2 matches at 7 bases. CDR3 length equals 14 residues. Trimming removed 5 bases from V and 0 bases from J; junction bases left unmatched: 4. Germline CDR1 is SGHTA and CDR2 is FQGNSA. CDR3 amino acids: CASSPGGSSYEQYF. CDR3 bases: TGTGCCAGCAGCCCGGGCGGGAGCTCCTACGAGCAGTACTTC.

CDR3 in DNA: TGTGCCAGCAGCCCCCGGGACGAGATTTACGAGCAGTACTTC. Encoded protein: CASSPRDEIYEQYF. The rearrangement uses TRBV9 and TRBJ2-7; D tentatively reads TRBD1 or TRBD2 (5 bases each). The ends were cut back, 4 bases at V and 4 bases at J, with 15 bases in the middle. Germline V gives CDR1 SGDLS, CDR2 YYNGEE. This CDR3 comprises 14 residues. The variable domain in full, with the rest retrieved from reference TRBV9 and TRBJ2-7, is DSGVTQTPKHLITATGQRVTLRCSPRSGDLSVYWYQQSLDQGLQFLIQYYNGEERAKGNILERFSAQQFPDLHSELNLSSLELGDSALYFCASSPRDEIYEQYFGPGTRLTVT.

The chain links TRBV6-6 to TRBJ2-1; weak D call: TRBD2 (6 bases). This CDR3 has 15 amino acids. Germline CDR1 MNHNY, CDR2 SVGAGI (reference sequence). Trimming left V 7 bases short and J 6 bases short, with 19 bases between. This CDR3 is CASTPGTFSLNEQFF. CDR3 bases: TGTGCCAGCACTCCCGGGACTTTTTCCCTCAATGAGCAGTTCTTC.

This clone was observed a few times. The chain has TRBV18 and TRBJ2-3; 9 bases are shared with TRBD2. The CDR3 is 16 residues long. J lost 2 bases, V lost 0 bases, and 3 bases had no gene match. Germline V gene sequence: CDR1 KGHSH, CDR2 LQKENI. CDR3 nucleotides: TGTGCCAGCTCACCACCAGCGGGGGGACCCACAGATACGCAGTATTTT. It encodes CASSPPAGGPTDTQYF.

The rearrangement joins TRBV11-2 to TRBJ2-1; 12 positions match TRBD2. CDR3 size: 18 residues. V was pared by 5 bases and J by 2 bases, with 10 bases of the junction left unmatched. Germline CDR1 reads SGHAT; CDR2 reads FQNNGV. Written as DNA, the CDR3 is TGTGCCAGCAGCCCGCGAGGACTAGCGGGGTCTACCTACAATGAGCAGTTCTTC. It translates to CASSPRGLAGSTYNEQFF.

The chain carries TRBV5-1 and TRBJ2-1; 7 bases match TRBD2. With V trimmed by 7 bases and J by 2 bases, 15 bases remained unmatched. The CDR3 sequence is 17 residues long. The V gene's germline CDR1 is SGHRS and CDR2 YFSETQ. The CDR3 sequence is CASSTGALAATYNEQFF. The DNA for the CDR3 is TGCGCCAGCTCCACTGGCGCCCTAGCGGCTACCTACAATGAGCAGTTCTTC.

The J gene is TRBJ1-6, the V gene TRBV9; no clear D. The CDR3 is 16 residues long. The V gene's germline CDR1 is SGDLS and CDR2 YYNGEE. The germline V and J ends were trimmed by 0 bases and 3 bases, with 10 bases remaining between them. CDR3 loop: CASSVEADHYNSPLHF. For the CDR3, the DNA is TGTGCCAGCAGCGTAGAGGCGGACCACTATAATTCACCCCTCCACTTT.

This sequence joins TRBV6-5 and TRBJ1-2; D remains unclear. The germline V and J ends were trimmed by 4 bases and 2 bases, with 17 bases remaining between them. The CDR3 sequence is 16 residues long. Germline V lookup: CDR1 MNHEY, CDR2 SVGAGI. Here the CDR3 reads CASSSIVSEVNYGYTF. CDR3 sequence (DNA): TGTGCCAGCAGTTCTATAGTAAGCGAAGTAAACTATGGCTACACCTTC.

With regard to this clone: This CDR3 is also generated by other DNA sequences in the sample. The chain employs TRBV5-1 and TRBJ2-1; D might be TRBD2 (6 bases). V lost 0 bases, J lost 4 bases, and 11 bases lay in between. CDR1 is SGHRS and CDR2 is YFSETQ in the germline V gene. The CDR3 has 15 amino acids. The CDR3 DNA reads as TGCGCCAGCAGCTTGGCCGGGACTGGGTACAATGAGCAGTTCTTC. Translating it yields CASSLAGTGYNEQFF.

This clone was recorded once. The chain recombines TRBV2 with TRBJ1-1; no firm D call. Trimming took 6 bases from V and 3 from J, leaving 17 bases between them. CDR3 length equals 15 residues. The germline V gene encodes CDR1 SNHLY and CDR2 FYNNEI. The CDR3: CASRSGRSFDTEAFF. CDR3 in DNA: TGTGCCAGCAGATCTGGACGCTCCTTTGACACTGAAGCTTTCTTT. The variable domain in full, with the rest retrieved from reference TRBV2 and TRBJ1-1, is EPEVTQTPSHQVTQMGQEVILRCVPISNHLYFYWYRQILGQKVEFLVSFYNNEISEKSEIFDDQFSVERPDGSNFTLKIRSTKLEDSAMYFCASRSGRSFDTEAFFGQGTRLTVV.

Written as DNA, the CDR3 is TGTGCCAGCAGCTTACAGGGGATTTGGGACACTGAAGCTTTCTTT. It translates to CASSLQGIWDTEAFF. The rearrangement links TRBV13 to TRBJ1-1; tentative D call: TRBD1 (6 bases). Trimming pared 2 bases from V and 3 bases from J, leaving 13 bases between. This CDR3 has 15 residues. The V gene's germline CDR1 is PRHDT and CDR2 FYEKMQ (reference sequence). The variable domain in full, with the rest retrieved from reference TRBV13 and TRBJ1-1, is AAGVIQSPRHLIKEKRETATLKCYPIPRHDTVYWYQQGPGQDPQFLISFYEKMQSDKGSIPDRFSAQQFSDYHSELNMSSLELGDSALYFCASSLQGIWDTEAFFGQGTRLTVV.

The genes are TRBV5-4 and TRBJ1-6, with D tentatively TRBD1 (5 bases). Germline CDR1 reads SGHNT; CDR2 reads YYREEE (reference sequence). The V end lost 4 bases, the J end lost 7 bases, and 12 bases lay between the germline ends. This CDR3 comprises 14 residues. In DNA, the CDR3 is TGTGCCAGCAGCATCAGGGTTGGAAATTCACCCCTCCACTTT. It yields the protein CASSIRVGNSPLHF.

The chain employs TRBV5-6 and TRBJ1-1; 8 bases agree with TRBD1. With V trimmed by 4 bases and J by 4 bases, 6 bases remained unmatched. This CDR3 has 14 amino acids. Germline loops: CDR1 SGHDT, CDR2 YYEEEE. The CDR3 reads CASSRQGATTEAFF. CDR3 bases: TGTGCCAGCAGCCGGCAGGGGGCTACCACTGAAGCTTTCTTT.

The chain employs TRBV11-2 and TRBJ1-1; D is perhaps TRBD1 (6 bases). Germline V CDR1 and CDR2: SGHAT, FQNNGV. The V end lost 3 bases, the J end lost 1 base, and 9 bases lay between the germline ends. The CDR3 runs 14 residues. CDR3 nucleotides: TGTGCCAGCAGCTTCGGCAGGGGGAACACTGAAGCTTTCTTT. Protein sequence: CASSFGRGNTEAFF.

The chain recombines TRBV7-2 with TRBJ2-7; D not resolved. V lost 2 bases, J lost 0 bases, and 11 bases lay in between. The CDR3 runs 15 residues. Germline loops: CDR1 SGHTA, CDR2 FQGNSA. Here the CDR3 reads CASSLKVVDSYEQYF. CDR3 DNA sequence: TGTGCCAGCAGCTTAAAAGTTGTAGACTCCTACGAGCAGTACTTC.

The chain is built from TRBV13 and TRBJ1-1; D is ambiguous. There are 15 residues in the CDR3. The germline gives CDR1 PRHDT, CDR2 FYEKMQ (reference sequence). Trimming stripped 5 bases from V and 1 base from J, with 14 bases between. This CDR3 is CASSTRAGRNTEAFF. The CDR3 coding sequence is TGTGCCAGCAGCACCCGTGCAGGCCGGAACACTGAAGCTTTCTTT.

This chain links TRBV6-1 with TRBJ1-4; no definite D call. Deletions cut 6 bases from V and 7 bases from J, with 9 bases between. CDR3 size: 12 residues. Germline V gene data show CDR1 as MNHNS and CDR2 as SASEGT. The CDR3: CASRGDSEKLFF. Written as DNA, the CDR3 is TGTGCCAGCAGGGGAGATTCTGAAAAACTGTTTTTT.

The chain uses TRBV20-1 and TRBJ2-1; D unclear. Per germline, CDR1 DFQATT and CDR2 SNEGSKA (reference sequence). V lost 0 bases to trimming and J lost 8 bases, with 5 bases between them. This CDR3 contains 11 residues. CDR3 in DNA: TGCAGTGCTAGAGATGTTCATGAGCAGTTCTTC. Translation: CSARDVHEQFF.

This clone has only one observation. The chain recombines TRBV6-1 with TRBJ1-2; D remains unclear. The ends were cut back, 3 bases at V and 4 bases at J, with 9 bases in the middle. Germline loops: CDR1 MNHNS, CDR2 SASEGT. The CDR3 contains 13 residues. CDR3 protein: CASSDRIAYGYTF. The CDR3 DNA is TGTGCCAGCAGTGATCGGATTGCCTATGGCTACACCTTC.

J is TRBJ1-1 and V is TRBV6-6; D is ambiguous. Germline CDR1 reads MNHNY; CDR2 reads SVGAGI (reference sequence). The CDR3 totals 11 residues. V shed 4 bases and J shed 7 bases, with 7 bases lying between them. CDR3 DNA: TGTGCCAGCAGTTCCCATCTTGAAGCTTTCTTT. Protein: CASSSHLEAFF.